Sequencing of this T cell receptor beta chain was carried out in a study of metastatic and nonmetastatic thyroid tumors. The wider study: The comparison covered peripheral blood and tumor or nodule tissue in malignant and benign thyroid patients.

This CDR3 spans 15 amino acids. Germline loops: CDR1 LGHDT, CDR2 YNNKEL (reference sequence). The V and J ends lost 4 bases and 1 base respectively, with 13 bases between them. Original handling: Differences in CDR3 between clinicopathological groups were drawn on to build a classifier intended to discriminate distant-metastatic papillary thyroid cancer patients. From the PCR reads, TCRdb re-called clones with MiXCR. TCRdb, not the authors, supplied the V and J calls. The table has about 69,000 clones, over 12% seen once. This clone was detected ten times or more. What it recognizes is unknown. Ahead of thyroid surgery, no patient had received treatment of any kind. Overall study results and limits: For both blood and tumor, malignant thyroid tumors reportedly showed significantly higher TCR beta diversity than benign nodules did.

Sequencing was done on a sample of blood. The clonotype was recovered from a male donor with papillary thyroid cancer or a benign thyroid nodule (not recorded which). Some clones in this sample may be carry-over from other donors' samples. The chain is built from TRBV3-1 and TRBJ2-5, with a weak D call TRBD1 (6 bases). The CDR3 protein is CASSPTGPLQETQYF. Written as DNA, the CDR3 is TGTGCCAGCAGCCCCACAGGGCCCCTCCAAGAGACCCAGTACTTC.